Presented here are 15 T cell receptor beta chains from one specimen sequenced in a study of T cells in Graves' hyperthyroidism and ophthalmopathy. TCR beta CDR3 sequences were amplified from RNA transcripts. Carried out on the TCR CDR3, a first-round RT-PCR used the HTBI primer set. Via MiXCR, TCRdb re-called the multiplex PCR reads, giving one row per CDR3 protein. The repertoire consists of 400,000 or so distinct CDR3 sequences, with over 12% occurring once and the leading ten covering approximately 27%. The specimen sequenced was blood. The source of these receptors is a man aged 45-65 years with Graves' ophthalmopathy.

The V and J genes are TRBV5-4 and TRBJ1-2, with 7 bases matching TRBD1. J was trimmed by 8 bases and V by 4 bases; bases with no gene match: 14. CDR3 size: 15 residues. Per germline, CDR1 SGHNT and CDR2 YYREEE (reference sequence). The CDR3 region is CASSLQTGPESGYTF. The DNA for the CDR3 is TGTGCCAGCAGCCTGCAGACAGGGCCCGAATCGGGCTACACCTTC.

This clonotype was seen once. The chain has TRBV6-1 and TRBJ2-5; tentative D call: TRBD2 (5 bases). This CDR3 has 15 amino acids. Trimming pared 8 bases from V and 1 base from J, leaving 17 bases between. Germline V lookup: CDR1 MNHNS, CDR2 SASEGT. DNA for the CDR3: TGTGCCAGCGCCATGTCGACCAGCGGCCAAGAGACCCAGTACTTC. Its translation is CASAMSTSGQETQYF.

This clonotype showed up many times. The chain uses TRBV2 and TRBJ2-7; TRBD2 matches 10 bases. CDR1 is SNHLY, CDR2 FYNNEI, per germline. Losses at the gene ends were 7 bases for V and 6 bases for J; bases not matched to a gene: 15. This CDR3 contains 16 residues. CDR3 nucleotide sequence: TGTGCCAGCACCTCCTTCGGGAGCGGGAGGGCGAGCGAGCAGTACTTC. Amino acids: CASTSFGSGRASEQYF. Looking up the rest from reference TRBV2 and TRBJ2-7 gives the full variable domain: EPEVTQTPSHQVTQMGQEVILRCVPISNHLYFYWYRQILGQKVEFLVSFYNNEISEKSEIFDDQFSVERPDGSNFTLKIRSTKLEDSAMYFCASTSFGSGRASEQYFGPGTRLTVT.

This clonotype was seen many times. This sequence joins TRBV13 and TRBJ2-5, with 9 bases matching TRBD1. The CDR3 is 14 residues long. The V gene's germline CDR1 is PRHDT and CDR2 FYEKMQ (reference sequence). Trimming removed 5 bases from V and 5 bases from J; junction bases left unmatched: 6. The CDR3 region has the DNA TGTGCCAGCAGCAACACAGGGGGCCGGGAGACCCAGTACTTC. It translates to CASSNTGGRETQYF.

This clonotype was picked up a small number of times. The chain carries TRBV10-3 and TRBJ2-2, with TRBD2 matching over 13 bases. Germline CDR1 is ENHRY and CDR2 is SYGVKD. The CDR3 length is 17 residues. The V and J ends lost 7 bases and 4 bases, in that order; junction bases with no gene match: 9. The CDR3, as DNA: TGTGCCATCAATCGACTAGCGGGAGGTTATGGCACCGGGGAGCTGTTTTTT. Amino acid sequence: CAINRLAGGYGTGELFF.

The CDR3 bases are TGTGCCAGCAGCCAAATCGGGACTAGCGGGAGAACCTACAATGAGCAGTTCTTC. Amino acids: CASSQIGTSGRTYNEQFF. This chain connects TRBV3-1 to TRBJ2-1, with 14 bases matching TRBD2. V was pared by 2 bases and J by 2 bases, with 5 bases of the junction left unmatched. This CDR3 is 18 amino acids long. CDR1 LGHDT and CDR2 YNNKEL come from the germline V gene (reference sequence).

This clonotype was seen many times. The chain combines TRBV20-1 with TRBJ1-1, with TRBD1 as a possible D gene (6 bases). The CDR3 is 19 amino acids. In germline, CDR1 is DFQATT, CDR2 SNEGSKA (reference sequence). Deletions cut 1 base from V and 0 bases from J, with 24 bases between. CDR3: CSARVLGRGPEEMNTEAFF. The CDR3 region has the DNA TGCAGTGCTAGAGTGTTAGGTCGGGGGCCCGAGGAGATGAACACTGAAGCTTTCTTT.

The chain couples TRBV5-1 to TRBJ2-5, with D perhaps TRBD2 (5 bases). V was shortened by 2 bases and J by 2 bases, with 16 bases between the two germline ends. Looked up from germline, CDR1 is SGHRS and CDR2 is YFSETQ. The CDR3 loop spans 16 amino acids. The CDR3 sequence is CASSFGVLAEQETQYF. The CDR3 bases are TGCGCCAGCAGCTTCGGGGTCTTGGCGGAACAAGAGACCCAGTACTTC.

This clonotype was counted only a few times. V usage is TRBV5-5 and J usage is TRBJ2-7; D is unclear. CDR1 is SGHKS, CDR2 YYEKEE, per germline (reference sequence). The CDR3 runs to 13 residues. With 2 bases removed from V and 2 bases from J, the gap between germline ends came to 8 bases. The CDR3 DNA sequence: TGTGCCAGCAGCTTCGAGTTGCCCTACGAGCAGTACTTC. This gives the protein CASSFELPYEQYF.

This clonotype occurred many times. This sequence joins TRBV5-8 and TRBJ2-1, with TRBD2 identical over 9 bases. The CDR3 contains 16 residues. CDR1 is SGHTS and CDR2 is YDEGEE in the germline V gene. The junction had 8 bases not matched to a gene; V was cut back by 4 bases and J by 3 bases. The CDR3: CASSGPLAGIYNEQFF. The CDR3 nucleotides are TGTGCCAGCAGCGGGCCCCTAGCGGGGATCTACAATGAGCAGTTCTTC.

This clonotype was seen only a few times. J is TRBJ2-7 and V is TRBV5-6, with TRBD1 matching over 9 bases. CDR1 and CDR2 from the germline V gene are SGHDT and YYEEEE. The V gene end was trimmed by 3 bases and the J gene end by 3 bases; junction bases not matched to a gene: 7. This CDR3 region has 15 residues. CDR3 region: CASSSGTGPIYEQYF. CDR3 bases: TGTGCCAGCAGCTCCGGGACAGGGCCGATCTACGAGCAGTACTTC.

This clonotype was seen at least ten times. V is TRBV20-1 and J is TRBJ2-1; D is perhaps TRBD2 (5 bases). Trimming stripped 6 bases from V and 0 bases from J, with 15 bases between. There are 15 residues in the CDR3. Germline CDR1 and CDR2: DFQATT and SNEGSKA (reference sequence). DNA for the CDR3: TGCAGTGCGCTCTTTCTTAGCGCCTCCTACAATGAGCAGTTCTTC. It translates to CSALFLSASYNEQFF.

The J gene is TRBJ2-3, the V gene TRBV6-2 or TRBV6-3; 8 bases are a match to TRBD2. CDR1 MNHEY and CDR2 SVGEGT come from the germline V gene. Trimming removed 4 bases from V and 4 bases from J; junction bases left unmatched: 4. The CDR3 length is 14 residues. The CDR3 DNA is TGTGCCAGCAGTTCAGGCGGGAGGCCAGATACGCAGTATTTT. Its protein product is CASSSGGRPDTQYF.

This clonotype has a count of ten or more. The V call is TRBV6-2 or TRBV6-3, the J call TRBJ2-4, with D uncertain. The CDR3 is 15 residues long. Trimming pared 8 bases from V and 8 bases from J, leaving 22 bases between. Per the germline V gene, CDR1 is MNHEY and CDR2 is SVGEGT. The CDR3 is CASRKARFPTDIQYF. The DNA for the CDR3 is TGTGCCAGCCGAAAGGCCAGATTCCCGACGGACATTCAGTACTTC.

In its sample, this clonotype was seen a few times. The chain uses TRBV6-1 and TRBJ1-1; D gene ambiguous. The CDR3 runs 15 residues. Germline values: CDR1 MNHNS, CDR2 SASEGT. Trimming pared 5 bases from V and 1 base from J, leaving 14 bases between. This CDR3 is CASSYVPVQNTEAFF. The DNA for the CDR3 is TGTGCCAGCAGTTATGTTCCGGTTCAGAACACTGAAGCTTTCTTT.